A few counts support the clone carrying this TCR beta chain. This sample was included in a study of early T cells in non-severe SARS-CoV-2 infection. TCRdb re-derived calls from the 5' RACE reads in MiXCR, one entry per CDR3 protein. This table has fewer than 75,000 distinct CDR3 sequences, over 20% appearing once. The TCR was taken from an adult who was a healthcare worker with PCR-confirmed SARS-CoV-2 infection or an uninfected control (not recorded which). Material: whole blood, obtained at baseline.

CDR3 in amino acids: CASSLEGQGNSPLHF. The CDR3 bases are TGTGCCAGCAGCTTAGAGGGACAGGGGAATTCACCCCTCCACTTT. The genes are TRBV7-6 and TRBJ1-6; 10 bases agree with TRBD1. Germline CDR1 reads SGHVS; CDR2 reads FNYEAQ. V shed 1 base and J 7 bases; nucleotides not matched to a gene: 1. This CDR3 is built from 15 residues.